These 32 T cell receptor beta chains were all obtained from the same sample, sequenced in a study of tumor-infiltrating lymphocytes in localized non-small cell lung cancer. Using immunoSEQ multiplex PCR, the repertoire was profiled, and TCRdb retains in-frame clones only, with some absent. The sample holds about 15,000 clones, 69% seen once. What was sequenced was lung tumor tissue. The source is a human donor with non-small cell lung cancer.

Judged by abundance, this clone is medium-sized. The CDR3 sequence is CASSPPGQGSYEQYF. In DNA, the CDR3 is TGTGCCAGCAGCCCACCGGGACAGGGTTCGTACGAGCAGTACTTC. The gene calls are TRBV5-4 and TRBJ2-7; 9 bases match TRBD1. Per the germline V gene, CDR1 is SGHNT and CDR2 is YYREEE (reference sequence). The ends lost 4 bases at V and 4 bases at J; junction bases unmatched: 9. The CDR3 is made up of 15 amino acids.

This clone was picked up a small number of times. V is TRBV10-1 and J is TRBJ2-1; D call uncertain. V was shortened by 0 bases and J by 3 bases, with 6 bases between the two germline ends. The CDR3 runs to 14 residues. Germline CDR1 is WNHNN and CDR2 is SYGVQD (reference sequence). The CDR3 region is CASSESPDYNEQFF. CDR3 coding DNA: TGCGCCAGCAGTGAGTCGCCAGACTACAATGAGCAGTTCTTC.

The V and J genes are TRBV30 and TRBJ2-5; D unclear. Trimming cost V 1 base and J 5 bases, with 5 bases left between them. Germline V lookup: CDR1 GTSNPN, CDR2 SVGIG (reference sequence). The CDR3 loop spans 11 amino acids. The CDR3 region is CAWSARETQYF. CDR3 DNA sequence: TGTGCCTGGAGTGCTAGGGAGACCCAGTACTTC.

The V gene is TRBV4-2, the J gene TRBJ1-2; D not resolved. V was trimmed by 1 base and J by 3 bases, leaving 9 bases between them. Germline V gene data show CDR1 as LGHNA and CDR2 as YNFKEQ. This CDR3 comprises 14 residues. CDR3 coding DNA: TGTGCCAGCAGCCAAGGTGCAGAGTACTATGGCTACACCTTC. Translated, it gives CASSQGAEYYGYTF.

The chain uses TRBV27 and TRBJ2-3, with D possibly TRBD2 on 5 matching bases. Germline-derived CDR1 and CDR2 are MNHEY and SMNVEV (reference sequence). This CDR3 is 14 amino acids long. Trimming left V 4 bases short and J 0 bases short, with 8 bases between. CDR3 in amino acids: CASSYRGSTDTQYF. The CDR3 region has the DNA TGTGCCAGCAGTTATCGAGGGAGCACAGATACGCAGTATTTT.

This chain joins TRBV29-1 and TRBJ2-1; tentatively, D is TRBD1 or TRBD2 (5 bases each). Trimming left V 2 bases short and J 12 bases short, with 14 bases between. Germline CDR1 and CDR2: SQVTM and ANQGSEA. CDR3 size: 12 residues. In DNA form, the CDR3 reads TGCAGCGTTGAAAAGGGTGCTGGGGGGCAGTTCTTC. It codes for CSVEKGAGGQFF.

This chain links TRBV13 with TRBJ2-2; TRBD2 matches 10 bases. V dropped 5 bases and J dropped 6; count of bases not matched to a gene: 9. Germline CDR1 and CDR2: PRHDT and FYEKMQ (reference sequence). CDR3 size: 16 residues. CDR3 amino acids: CASSHREAGGPGELFF. The CDR3 DNA reads TGTGCCAGCAGCCACCGGGAAGCGGGAGGGCCCGGGGAGCTGTTTTTT.

V gene TRBV11-2 combines with J gene TRBJ2-5; D may be TRBD1 (5 bases). The germline V and J ends were trimmed by 3 bases and 4 bases, with 12 bases remaining between them. The CDR3 extends over 14 amino acids. In germline, CDR1 is SGHAT, CDR2 FQNNGV. DNA for the CDR3: TGTGCCAGCAGCTTGGACACGGCCATAGAGACCCAGTACTTC. Translated, it gives CASSLDTAIETQYF. Full variable domain (rest looked up from reference TRBV11-2 and TRBJ2-5): EAGVAQSPRYKIIEKRQSVAFWCNPISGHATLYWYQQILGQGPKLLIQFQNNGVVDDSQLPKDRFSAERLKGVDSTLKIQPAKLEDSAVYLCASSLDTAIETQYFGPGTRLLVL.

This clone was detected only a few times. The J gene is TRBJ1-5, the V gene TRBV18; 9 bases align to TRBD1. CDR3 length equals 17 residues. The germline V gene encodes CDR1 KGHSH and CDR2 LQKENI. V trimming: 5 bases; J trimming: 2 bases; junction bases outside the gene matches: 10. The CDR3 DNA is TGTGCCAGCTCAGCCACGACAGGGGGTAGAGGCAATCAGCCCCAGCATTTT. Translation: CASSATTGGRGNQPQHF. The entire variable domain, with the rest obtained from reference TRBV18 and TRBJ1-5, is as follows: NAGVMQNPRHLVRRRGQEARLRCSPMKGHSHVYWYRQLPEEGLKFMVYLQKENIIDESGMPKERFSAEFPKEGPSILRIQQVVRGDSAAYFCASSATTGGRGNQPQHFGDGTRLSIL.

In DNA, the CDR3 is TGTGCCAGCATCGGGACTAGCGGGAACTACGAGCAGTACTTC. Protein product: CASIGTSGNYEQYF. The chain employs TRBV27 and TRBJ2-7; 13 bases match TRBD2. CDR1 is MNHEY and CDR2 is SMNVEV in the germline V gene (reference sequence). V lost 7 bases, J lost 3 bases, and 3 bases stayed unmatched. The CDR3 spans 14 residues.

In this sample, this clone turned up once. This sequence joins TRBV4-1 and TRBJ1-4; D unresolved. The germline V and J ends were trimmed by 0 bases and 4 bases, with 12 bases remaining between them. This CDR3 has 16 amino acids. CDR1 and CDR2 (germline): MGHRA, YSYEKL. This CDR3 reads CASSQDSAGLNEKLFF. The CDR3 nucleotides are TGCGCCAGCAGCCAAGATTCTGCCGGACTTAATGAAAAACTGTTTTTT.

The chain links TRBV27 to TRBJ1-1, with unresolved D. The CDR3 spans 13 residues. CDR1 and CDR2 from the germline V gene are MNHEY and SMNVEV (reference sequence). The V end was cut by 2 bases, the J end by 1 base, with 5 bases between. CDR3 amino acids: CASSLRENTEAFF. Written as DNA, the CDR3 is TGTGCCAGCAGTTTAAGGGAGAACACTGAAGCTTTCTTT.

The V gene is TRBV18, the J gene TRBJ2-1; no clear D gene. Germline V gene lookup returns CDR1 KGHSH and CDR2 LQKENI. Deletions cut 3 bases from V and 0 bases from J, with 9 bases between. The CDR3 covers 15 residues. The CDR3: CASSPLRSSYNEQFF. Written as DNA, the CDR3 is TGTGCCAGCTCACCTCTCCGGAGCTCCTACAATGAGCAGTTCTTC.

This chain joins TRBV4-1 and TRBJ2-3, with D possibly TRBD1 on 5 matching bases. The length of the CDR3 is 17 residues. CDR1 is MGHRA, CDR2 YSYEKL, per germline. The V end lost 1 base, the J end lost 0 bases, and 14 bases lay between the germline ends. CDR3 amino acids: CASSQVWGSLSTDTQYF. CDR3 bases: TGCGCCAGCAGCCAAGTCTGGGGCTCCCTAAGCACAGATACGCAGTATTTT.

The V and J genes are TRBV5-8 and TRBJ1-4; TRBD1 might be the D (5 bases). The germline gives CDR1 SGHTS, CDR2 YDEGEE. The length of the CDR3 is 15 residues. The ends were cut back, 4 bases at V and 0 bases at J, with 10 bases in the middle. CDR3 bases: TGTGCCAGCAGCAAACAGGTCGCAACTAATGAAAAACTGTTTTTT. Residues: CASSKQVATNEKLFF.

The chain links TRBV10-3 to TRBJ2-2; either TRBD1 or TRBD2 may fit D (5 bases each). Deletions cut 6 bases from V and 5 bases from J, with 16 bases between. The CDR3 length is 15 residues. Per the germline V gene, CDR1 is ENHRY and CDR2 is SYGVKD. The CDR3 region is CAISSGTKGTGELFF. DNA for the CDR3: TGTGCCATCAGCTCCGGGACGAAGGGGACCGGGGAGCTGTTTTTT.

The chain links TRBV5-5 to TRBJ2-5; 8 bases map to TRBD2. CDR3 length: 15 residues. Germline-derived CDR1 and CDR2 are SGHKS and YYEKEE (reference sequence). V was pared by 1 base and J by 5 bases, with 7 bases of the junction left unmatched. CDR3 sequence (DNA): TGTGCCAGCAGCTTGTATGCGGGAGGAGGGGAGACCCAGTACTTC. Translated: CASSLYAGGGETQYF.

This chain links TRBV7-9 with TRBJ2-1; D is perhaps TRBD1 (5 bases). The CDR3 is made up of 15 amino acids. Deletions cut 5 bases from V and 7 bases from J, with 18 bases between. The germline CDR1 and CDR2 sequences are SEHNR and FQNEAQ (reference sequence). Here the CDR3 reads CASSSRQIHQNEQFF. The CDR3 nucleotides are TGTGCCAGCAGCAGTCGACAGATTCACCAAAATGAGCAGTTCTTC.

V is TRBV7-2 and J is TRBJ2-7; the match to TRBD1 covers 10 bases. Looked up from germline, CDR1 is SGHTA and CDR2 is FQGNSA. This CDR3 is 14 amino acids long. J was trimmed by 3 bases and V by 7 bases; bases with no gene match: 6. The CDR3 sequence: CASTGDRGNYEQYF. The CDR3 region has the DNA TGTGCCAGCACAGGGGACAGGGGAAACTACGAGCAGTACTTC. The whole variable domain, filled in from reference TRBV7-2 and TRBJ2-7, reads GAGVSQSPSNKVTEKGKDVELRCDPISGHTALYWYRQSLGQGLEFLIYFQGNSAPDKSGLPSDRFSAERTGGSVSTLTIQRTQQEDSAVYLCASTGDRGNYEQYFGPGTRLTVT.

This chain links TRBV7-9 with TRBJ2-7; D might be TRBD1 (5 bases). This CDR3 spans 16 amino acids. Germline CDR1 SEHNR, CDR2 FQNEAQ (reference sequence). Deletions cut 1 base from V and 2 bases from J, with 15 bases between. The CDR3 sequence is CASSLGRGRDTYEQYF. Here the CDR3 DNA reads TGTGCCAGCAGCTTAGGTAGGGGCAGGGATACCTACGAGCAGTACTTC.

The chain carries TRBV6-6 and TRBJ2-5; TRBD2 aligns across 9 bases. There are 16 residues in the CDR3. Looked up from germline, CDR1 is MNHNY and CDR2 is SVGAGI (reference sequence). Trimming took 2 bases from V and 1 from J; bases not matched to a gene: 5. CDR3 in amino acids: CASSYGSGRFQETQYF. The CDR3 DNA reads TGTGCCAGCAGTTACGGGAGCGGGAGGTTCCAAGAGACCCAGTACTTC.

This chain links TRBV4-1 with TRBJ2-7; either TRBD1 or TRBD2 may fit D (5 bases each). This CDR3 has 15 amino acids. V shed 2 bases and J shed 2 bases, with 13 bases lying between them. Germline CDR1 MGHRA, CDR2 YSYEKL. DNA for the CDR3: TGCGCCAGCAGCCAAACGGGACCCCCAGCCTACGAGCAGTACTTC. Protein: CASSQTGPPAYEQYF.

This chain uses TRBV28 with TRBJ2-1, with 8 bases aligning to TRBD1. The CDR3 totals 14 residues. Germline values: CDR1 MDHEN, CDR2 SYDVKM. V was clipped by 1 base and J by 6 bases; unmatched bases: 2. This CDR3 is CASSLLQGVNEQFF. CDR3 coding DNA: TGTGCCAGCAGTTTATTACAGGGGGTCAATGAGCAGTTCTTC. The whole variable domain, filled in from reference TRBV28 and TRBJ2-1, reads DVKVTQSSRYLVKRTGEKVFLECVQDMDHENMFWYRQDPGLGLRLIYFSYDVKMKEKGDIPEGYSVSREKKERFSLILESASTNQTSMYLCASSLLQGVNEQFFGPGTRLTVL.

The chain has TRBV5-1 and TRBJ1-1, with D unresolved. Per the germline V gene, CDR1 is SGHRS and CDR2 is YFSETQ. The CDR3 length is 14 residues. Deletions cut 5 bases from V and 0 bases from J, with 11 bases between. The CDR3 loop reads CASRRDIMNTEAFF. The CDR3, as DNA: TGCGCCAGCAGGCGCGACATAATGAACACTGAAGCTTTCTTT.

This clone appeared a single time. This chain links TRBV18 with TRBJ2-5, with TRBD2 as a possible D gene (6 bases). V was clipped by 6 bases and J by 2 bases, with 19 bases between them. The CDR3 runs 16 residues. Looked up from germline, CDR1 is KGHSH and CDR2 is LQKENI. The CDR3 is CASSEGLAETQETQYF. DNA for the CDR3: TGTGCCAGCTCTGAGGGGTTAGCGGAAACACAAGAGACCCAGTACTTC.

This sequence joins TRBV28 and TRBJ2-3; 8 bases fit TRBD1. Per germline, CDR1 MDHEN and CDR2 SYDVKM. This CDR3 contains 14 residues. J lost 3 bases, V lost 8 bases, and 7 bases had no gene match. The CDR3 spells CASWGQVVTDTQYF. CDR3 sequence (DNA): TGTGCCAGCTGGGGACAGGTTGTGACAGATACGCAGTATTTT. The variable domain in full, with the rest retrieved from reference TRBV28 and TRBJ2-3, is DVKVTQSSRYLVKRTGEKVFLECVQDMDHENMFWYRQDPGLGLRLIYFSYDVKMKEKGDIPEGYSVSREKKERFSLILESASTNQTSMYLCASWGQVVTDTQYFGPGTRLTVL.

This clone has just a few counts. This sequence joins TRBV2 and TRBJ2-6; D call uncertain. The CDR3 covers 16 residues. V lost 3 bases, J lost 2 bases, and 11 bases lay in between. Germline CDR1 reads SNHLY; CDR2 reads FYNNEI. In DNA form, the CDR3 reads TGTGCCAGCAGTGAGTACCGTGTGGCTGGGGCCAACGTCCTGACTTTC. It yields the protein CASSEYRVAGANVLTF.

The chain recombines TRBV7-2 with TRBJ2-3; no clear D. From germline, CDR1 is SGHTA and CDR2 FQGNSA. The CDR3 loop spans 12 amino acids. V was trimmed by 5 bases and J by 2 bases, leaving 5 bases between them. The DNA of the CDR3 is TGTGCCAGCAGCCTGTACACAGATACGCAGTATTTT. This sequence encodes CASSLYTDTQYF.

The chain is built from TRBV19 and TRBJ1-2, with D possibly being TRBD1 (6 bases). The length of the CDR3 is 11 residues. Germline CDR1 is LNHDA and CDR2 is SQIVND (reference sequence). Trimming cost V 6 bases and J 8 bases, with 10 bases left between them. CDR3 amino acids: CASSTGYGYTF. The CDR3 nucleotides are TGTGCCAGTAGCACAGGGTACGGCTACACCTTC.

The chain carries TRBV20-1 and TRBJ1-1, with D hard to call. Trimming shortened V by 1 base and J by 12 bases, and 9 bases separated the two germline ends. CDR1 and CDR2 (germline): DFQATT, SNEGSKA (reference sequence). The CDR3 runs 10 residues. CDR3 bases: TGCAGTGCTAGAGCCGGTTTAACTTTCTTT. Amino acid sequence: CSARAGLTFF.

Judged by abundance, this clone is medium-sized. CDR3 in amino acids: CASSPPSRTKKTQYF. CDR3 DNA: TGTGCCAGCTCACCACCGTCGCGGACAAAGAAAACCCAGTACTTC. The genes are TRBV18 and TRBJ2-5, with D possibly matching TRBD1 (5 bases). Germline lookup yields CDR1 KGHSH and CDR2 LQKENI. The V gene lost 0 bases and the J gene lost 8 bases, with 16 bases spanning the gap. The CDR3 runs 15 residues.

This clone was detected only a few times. The chain joins TRBV28 to TRBJ2-4; D is unclear. Germline V lookup: CDR1 MDHEN, CDR2 SYDVKM. V lost 5 bases and J lost 0, with 5 bases in between. The CDR3 consists of 13 residues. The CDR3 DNA reads as TGTGCCAGCAGTGTTTTAGCCAAAAACATTCAGTACTTC. Protein product: CASSVLAKNIQYF.